These 15 T cell receptor beta chains were sequenced from one sample in a study of CD8 T cells in ankylosing spondylitis. Study-level results: Seemingly characteristic of ankylosing spondylitis blood was a TCR beta motif consisting of roughly 8 highly homologous variants.

These receptors have no known antigen. TCRdb redid the calling of the 5' RACE reads with MiXCR, one entry per CDR3 protein. This sample has about 220,000 distinct CDR3 sequences; 18% occur once, and the top ten carry roughly 43%. Sequenced: blood, either unsorted or a sorted T cell fraction (not recorded which). These receptors originate from a male donor with ankylosing spondylitis.

This clonotype has just a few counts. The chain joins TRBV6-1 to TRBJ2-2; unclear D gene. Deletions cut 4 bases from V and 6 bases from J, with 12 bases between. Germline lookup yields CDR1 MNHNS and CDR2 SASEGT. The CDR3 covers 14 residues. The CDR3 loop reads CASSASLDPGELFF. CDR3 in DNA: TGTGCCAGCAGTGCGAGCCTTGATCCCGGGGAGCTGTTTTTT.

Only a few counts were recorded for this clonotype. The rearrangement uses TRBV7-9 and TRBJ2-7; TRBD2 might be the D (6 bases). Per the germline V gene, CDR1 is SEHNR and CDR2 is FQNEAQ (reference sequence). Trimming took 5 bases from V and 6 from J, leaving 11 bases between them. This CDR3 has 12 amino acids. In DNA form, the CDR3 reads TGTGCCAGCAGCACAACTAGCCCCGAGCAGTACTTC. It translates to CASSTTSPEQYF.

V gene TRBV24-1 combines with J gene TRBJ2-5, with 7 bases aligning to TRBD2. V shed 9 bases, J shed 3 bases, and the junction held 12 bases outside the gene matches. The CDR3 is made up of 15 amino acids. Germline V CDR1 and CDR2: KGHDR, SFDVKD. The CDR3 here is CATGSGSAGEETQYF. Written as DNA, the CDR3 is TGTGCCACCGGCAGCGGGTCTGCGGGAGAAGAGACCCAGTACTTC.

The chain combines TRBV12-3 or TRBV12-4 with TRBJ2-3; D is undetermined. This CDR3 comprises 15 residues. Trimming took off 2 bases at V and 1 base at J, with 10 bases between the two ends. CDR3 DNA: TGTGCCAGCAGTTTAATAGGTCGTGGCACAGATACGCAGTATTTT. This sequence encodes CASSLIGRGTDTQYF.

This clonotype was detected a few times. The CDR3 DNA follows: TGTGCCAGCAATCCTGACAGCCACCAAGAGACCCAGTACTTC. Translation: CASNPDSHQETQYF. The rearrangement joins TRBV6-1 to TRBJ2-5; D perhaps matches TRBD1 (5 bases). The germline V gene encodes CDR1 MNHNS and CDR2 SASEGT. Trimming took off 7 bases at V and 0 bases at J, with 12 bases between the two ends. The CDR3 consists of 14 residues.

The chain has TRBV29-1 and TRBJ2-7; 11 bases are a match to TRBD2. V lost 6 bases, J lost 2 bases, and 3 bases stayed unmatched. CDR3 size: 13 residues. Looked up from germline, CDR1 is SQVTM and CDR2 is ANQGSEA. Here the CDR3 DNA reads TGCAGCGTAAGACTAGCGGGGACCTACGAGCAGTACTTC. Translating it yields CSVRLAGTYEQYF.

The rearrangement joins TRBV15 to TRBJ1-2, with a possible D match to TRBD1 (5 bases). The CDR3 is 13 residues long. The V gene's germline CDR1 is LNHNV and CDR2 YYDKDF (reference sequence). V lost 0 bases, J lost 6 bases, and 8 bases lay in between. The CDR3: CATSRDMGDGYTF. CDR3 DNA: TGTGCCACCAGCAGAGATATGGGGGATGGCTACACCTTC. The entire variable domain, with the rest obtained from reference TRBV15 and TRBJ1-2, is as follows: DAMVIQNPRYQVTQFGKPVTLSCSQTLNHNVMYWYQQKSSQAPKLLFHYYDKDFNNEADTPDNFQSRRPNTSFCFLDIRSPGLGDTAMYLCATSRDMGDGYTFGSGTRLTVV.

V and J are TRBV30 and TRBJ2-7; possibly TRBD1 for D (5 bases). CDR1 and CDR2 from the germline V gene are GTSNPN and SVGIG (reference sequence). CDR3 length: 15 amino acids. Trimming left V 1 base short and J 2 bases short, with 15 bases between. CDR3 in DNA: TGTGCCTGGAGTGGACAGTCCGACTTTCCCTACGAGCAGTACTTC. It yields the protein CAWSGQSDFPYEQYF.

The V and J genes are TRBV27 and TRBJ1-4, with 7 bases fitting TRBD1. Germline V CDR1 and CDR2: MNHEY, SMNVEV (reference sequence). CDR3 length equals 17 residues. Trimming cost V 5 bases and J 7 bases; bases outside gene matches: 16. CDR3 loop: CASSITSTGALFEKLFF. The CDR3 region has the DNA TGTGCCAGCAGTATCACCTCAACAGGGGCCCTTTTTGAAAAACTGTTTTTT.

This clonotype appeared a few times. The gene calls are TRBV18 and TRBJ2-1; D not resolved. V dropped 2 bases and J dropped 0 bases, with 5 bases sitting between them. Germline values: CDR1 KGHSH, CDR2 LQKENI. The CDR3 spans 14 residues. In DNA form, the CDR3 reads TGTGCCAGCTCACCAGCGTCCTCCTACAATGAGCAGTTCTTC. Its protein is CASSPASSYNEQFF. The whole variable domain, filled in from reference TRBV18 and TRBJ2-1, reads NAGVMQNPRHLVRRRGQEARLRCSPMKGHSHVYWYRQLPEEGLKFMVYLQKENIIDESGMPKERFSAEFPKEGPSILRIQQVVRGDSAAYFCASSPASSYNEQFFGPGTRLTVL.

The V gene is TRBV7-3, the J gene TRBJ2-3; unclear D gene. The germline V gene has CDR1 SGHTA and CDR2 FQGTGA. The germline V and J ends were trimmed by 8 bases and 0 bases, with 12 bases remaining between them. The CDR3 is made up of 14 amino acids. The CDR3: CASSPEDSTDTQYF. The CDR3, as DNA: TGTGCCAGCTCCCCCGAGGATAGCACAGATACGCAGTATTTT.

This clonotype has only a few counts. The chain is built from TRBV28 and TRBJ2-2; D remains ambiguous. The CDR3 is 12 amino acids. Germline assignment: CDR1 MDHEN and CDR2 SYDVKM. The ends were cut back, 11 bases at V and 3 bases at J, with 10 bases in the middle. The CDR3 is CAGREDTGELFF. The CDR3 DNA is TGTGCCGGGCGCGAGGACACCGGGGAGCTGTTTTTT.

The chain couples TRBV7-8 to TRBJ2-1; D remains ambiguous. Per the germline V gene, CDR1 is SGHVS and CDR2 is FQNEAQ. Trimming cost V 3 bases and J 0 bases, with 15 bases left between them. There are 17 residues in the CDR3. The CDR3, as DNA: TGTGCCAGCAGCTTCCCTAGGGATGGCCGCTCCTACAATGAGCAGTTCTTC. The encoded protein is CASSFPRDGRSYNEQFF.

The table lists this clonotype with a few counts. J is TRBJ2-1 and V is TRBV15; D perhaps matches TRBD2 (6 bases). CDR3 length equals 17 residues. The germline V gene has CDR1 LNHNV and CDR2 YYDKDF (reference sequence). V was pared by 1 base and J by 2 bases, with 15 bases between. The CDR3 region is CATSRVVSGLTYNEQFF. In DNA form, the CDR3 reads TGTGCCACCAGCAGAGTGGTTAGCGGACTCACCTACAATGAGCAGTTCTTC.

This clonotype came up a few times. This sequence joins TRBV20-1 and TRBJ2-1; TRBD2 matches 7 bases. The CDR3 length is 15 residues. Germline CDR1 DFQATT, CDR2 SNEGSKA (reference sequence). V shed 0 bases and J 7 bases; nucleotides not matched to a gene: 9. CDR3 coding DNA: TGCAGTGCTAGAGATTTCAGCGGGGCCTCGAATGAGCAGTTCTTC. This codes for CSARDFSGASNEQFF.